This T cell receptor (beta chain) comes out of a study of blood T cell repertoires in COVID-19. Whole-study context: Some COVID-19 samples were acute and others convalescent; all came from the United States, Italy and Spain. Sample material is recorded as cDNA or gDNA derived from T cells, B-cell-depleted T cells, or PBMCs.

After removal of 5 bases from V and 6 bases from J, the junction contained 4 bases not matched to a gene. The length of the CDR3 is 14 residues. The germline CDR1 and CDR2 sequences are SGHTA and FQGNSA. Repertoires were generated with immunoSEQ multiplex PCR, while TCRdb's copy carries only in-frame clones and drops some. The table shows more than 200,000 clones, with about nine tenths occurring only once. The receptor comes from a woman in her sixties with acute or convalescent COVID-19. This chain joins TRBV7-2 and TRBJ2-7; TRBD2 matches 13 bases. Input material: peripheral blood. The CDR3 spells CASSLGTSGTEQYF. CDR3 coding DNA: TGTGCCAGCAGCCTCGGGACTAGCGGGACCGAGCAGTACTTC.